These 9 T cell receptor beta chains came from one sample sequenced in a study of blood T cell repertoires in COVID-19. Method: immunoSEQ multiplex PCR; TCRdb's copy keeps in-frame clones and lacks some. The table has about 280,000 clones, approximately 85% seen once. The sequencing sample was made of peripheral blood. The receptors were sampled from a man aged 50 to 59 with active or convalescent COVID-19.

This clone has only a few counts. The chain links TRBV9 to TRBJ2-1; 12 bases line up with TRBD2. The length of the CDR3 is 14 residues. Germline-derived CDR1 and CDR2 are SGDLS and YYNGEE. V gave up 4 bases and J gave up 10 bases; unmatched junction bases: 6. The CDR3 reads CASSTTSGRGEQFF. The CDR3 DNA reads as TGTGCCAGCAGCACGACTAGCGGGAGAGGAGAGCAGTTCTTC.

The CDR3 DNA reads TGCGCCAGCAGCTTGTCAGGGGACACTGAAGCTTTCTTT. This gives the protein CASSLSGDTEAFF. The genes are TRBV5-1 and TRBJ1-1, with D perhaps TRBD1 (6 bases). This CDR3 is 13 amino acids long. Trimming stripped 1 base from V and 3 bases from J, with 7 bases between. Germline assignment: CDR1 SGHRS and CDR2 YFSETQ.

V and J are TRBV21-1 and TRBJ2-5; TRBD2 is the table's D call, not checked against the DNA. TRBV21-1 is described as a pseudogene. This CDR3 region has 17 residues. CDR3 residues: CASSKRSQRGPGETQYF. The CDR3 region has the DNA TGTGCCAGCAGCAAAAGGTCCCAGCGCGGGCCTGGAGAGACCCAGTACTTC.

The V and J genes are TRBV6-2 or TRBV6-3 and TRBJ2-7; 10 positions agree with TRBD1. Trimming removed 0 bases from V and 6 bases from J; junction bases left unmatched: 5. Germline V CDR1 and CDR2: MNHEY, SVGEGT. This CDR3 contains 15 residues. In nucleotides, the CDR3 is TGTGCCAGCAGTTACTCCGACAGGGGGCGATCCGAGCAGTACTTC. Translation gives CASSYSDRGRSEQYF.

The rearrangement uses TRBV18 and TRBJ2-7; 9 nucleotides match TRBD2. The CDR3 contains 17 residues. Looked up from germline, CDR1 is KGHSH and CDR2 is LQKENI. Trimming cost V 3 bases and J 1 base; bases outside gene matches: 10. Here the CDR3 reads CASSPGASGKVSYEQYF. CDR3 DNA sequence: TGTGCCAGCTCACCCGGGGCTAGCGGGAAGGTATCCTACGAGCAGTACTTC.

A single count supports this clone. The J gene is TRBJ1-4, the V gene TRBV6-5, with D possibly being TRBD1 (6 bases). Germline V CDR1 and CDR2: MNHEY, SVGAGI. The V end lost 0 bases, the J end lost 5 bases, and 7 bases lay between the germline ends. This CDR3 has 14 amino acids. CDR3 loop: CASSYSQGNEKLFF. DNA for the CDR3: TGTGCCAGCAGTTACTCCCAGGGGAATGAAAAACTGTTTTTT.

On this clone: Other nucleotide sequences in the sample specify the same CDR3. V usage is TRBV9 and J usage is TRBJ1-1; D not certain. The length of the CDR3 is 13 residues. In germline, CDR1 is SGDLS, CDR2 YYNGEE. The V and J ends lost 5 bases and 0 bases respectively, with 8 bases between them. The CDR3 sequence is CASSAGMNTEAFF. The CDR3 DNA reads TGTGCCAGCAGTGCGGGAATGAACACTGAAGCTTTCTTT. Full variable domain (missing parts from reference TRBV9 and TRBJ1-1): DSGVTQTPKHLITATGQRVTLRCSPRSGDLSVYWYQQSLDQGLQFLIQYYNGEERAKGNILERFSAQQFPDLHSELNLSSLELGDSALYFCASSAGMNTEAFFGQGTRLTVV.

The chain couples TRBV5-1 to TRBJ2-7, with TRBD1 as a possible D gene (5 bases). This CDR3 has 15 amino acids. Germline-derived CDR1 and CDR2 are SGHRS and YFSETQ. V was cut by 0 bases and J by 5 bases, with 15 bases left in between. CDR3 protein: CASSLVDSRADEQYF. CDR3 nucleotide sequence: TGCGCCAGCAGCTTGGTCGATTCCAGGGCGGACGAGCAGTACTTC.

This chain links TRBV10-3 with TRBJ1-3, with D tentatively TRBD1 (6 bases). Looked up from germline, CDR1 is ENHRY and CDR2 is SYGVKD. The V and J ends lost 6 bases and 0 bases respectively, with 9 bases between them. The CDR3 runs 14 residues. In DNA form, the CDR3 reads TGTGCCATCAGCGCAGGGGTCTCTGGAAACACCATATATTTT. This encodes CAISAGVSGNTIYF.